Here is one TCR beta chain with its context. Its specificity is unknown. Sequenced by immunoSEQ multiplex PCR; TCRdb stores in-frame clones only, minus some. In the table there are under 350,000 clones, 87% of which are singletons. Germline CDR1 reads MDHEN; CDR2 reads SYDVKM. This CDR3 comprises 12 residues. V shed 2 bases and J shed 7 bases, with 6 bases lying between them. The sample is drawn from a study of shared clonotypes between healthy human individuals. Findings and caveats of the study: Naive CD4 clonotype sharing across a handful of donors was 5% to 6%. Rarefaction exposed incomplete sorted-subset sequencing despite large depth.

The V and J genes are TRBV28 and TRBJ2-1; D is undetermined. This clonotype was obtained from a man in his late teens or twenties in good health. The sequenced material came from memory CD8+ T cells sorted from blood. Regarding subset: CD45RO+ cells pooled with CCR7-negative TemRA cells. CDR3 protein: CASSLIGNEQFF. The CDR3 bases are TGTGCCAGCAGTTTAATAGGGAATGAGCAGTTCTTC.